This T cell receptor beta chain was documented in a study of T cell responses to AZD1222 COVID-19 vaccine. Study observations and caveats: Among those given AZD1222, only six or seven were seropositive at baseline. Spike-specific TCR breadth and depth went up after people got two AZD1222 doses. Donors in the cohort were predominantly white British and more often female, and clonal diversity was possibly underestimated.

Between the trimmed V and J ends, which lost 2 bases and 0 bases, there was a span of 8 bases. The CDR3 consists of 14 residues. The germline V gene encodes CDR1 SGDLS and CDR2 YYNGEE. A note on this clone: What it binds is unknown.

The protocol was immunoSEQ multiplex PCR, while the TCRdb copy is restricted to in-frame clones and leaves out a portion. The sample shows some 140,000 clones, around 89% of them seen only once. The rearrangement joins TRBV9 to TRBJ2-5; D remains ambiguous. The starting material was peripheral blood, obtained on day 0 of AZD1222 vaccination. The source is an adult in good health. The CDR3 sequence is CASSVQWHQETQYF. The CDR3, as DNA: TGTGCCAGCAGCGTCCAGTGGCACCAAGAGACCCAGTACTTC.